This T cell receptor beta chain was obtained from a study of T cell responses to AZD1222 COVID-19 vaccine. The assay was immunoSEQ multiplex PCR, and TCRdb's table has in-frame clones only and misses some. Of more than 70,000 clones listed, roughly nine tenths were seen once; the top ten hold approximately 1.2%. Study-wide results and caveats: The study identified only six AZD1222 recipients as seropositive at baseline. Unmutated variant regions reportedly attract nearly half of all spike-specific TCRs. Only after the peak T cell response were repertoires sampled. Spike-wide vaccine-associated CD4 TCRs dominated at 160-218 and 743-854.

The CDR3 is 17 residues long. Trimming stripped 7 bases from V and 1 base from J, with 20 bases between. Germline V gene sequence: CDR1 SGHAT, CDR2 FQNNGV. As to this clone: Its specificity is not known.

The specimen was peripheral blood, collected 28 days after the second AZD1222 dose. The rearrangement links TRBV11-2 to TRBJ2-1, with D perhaps matching TRBD2 (6 bases). This sequence was found in an adult who received the AZD1222 COVID-19 vaccine. The CDR3 region has the DNA TGTGCCAGCACCCATCGTCGGCGGGGATTATCCTACAATGAGCAGTTCTTC. Amino acids: CASTHRRRGLSYNEQFF.